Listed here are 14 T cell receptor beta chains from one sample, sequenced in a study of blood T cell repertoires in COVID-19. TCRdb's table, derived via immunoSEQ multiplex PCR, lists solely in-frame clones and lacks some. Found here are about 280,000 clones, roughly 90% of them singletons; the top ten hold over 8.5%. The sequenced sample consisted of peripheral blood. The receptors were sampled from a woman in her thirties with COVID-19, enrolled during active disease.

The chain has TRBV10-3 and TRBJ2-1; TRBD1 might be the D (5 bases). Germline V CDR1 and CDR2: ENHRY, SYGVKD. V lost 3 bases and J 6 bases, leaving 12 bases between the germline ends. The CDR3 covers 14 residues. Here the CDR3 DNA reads TGTGCCATCAGTGAATGGCAGGGTGGCAATGAGCAGTTCTTC. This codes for CAISEWQGGNEQFF.

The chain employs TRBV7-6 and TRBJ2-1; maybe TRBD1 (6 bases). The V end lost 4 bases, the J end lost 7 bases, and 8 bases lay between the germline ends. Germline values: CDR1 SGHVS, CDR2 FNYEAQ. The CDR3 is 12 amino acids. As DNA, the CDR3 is TGTGCCAGCAGCTCAAGGGGGAATGAGCAGTTCTTC. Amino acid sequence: CASSSRGNEQFF.

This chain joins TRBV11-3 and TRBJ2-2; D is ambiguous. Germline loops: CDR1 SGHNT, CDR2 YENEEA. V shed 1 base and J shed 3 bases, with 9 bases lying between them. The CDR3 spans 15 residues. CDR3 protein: CASSLVTADTGELFF. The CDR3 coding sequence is TGTGCCAGCAGCTTAGTTACCGCAGACACCGGGGAGCTGTTTTTT.

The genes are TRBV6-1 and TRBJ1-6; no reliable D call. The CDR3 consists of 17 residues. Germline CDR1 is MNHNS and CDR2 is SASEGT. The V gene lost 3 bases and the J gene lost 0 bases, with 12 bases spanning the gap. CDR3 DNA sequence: TGTGCCAGCAGTGATAGGAGCGCTTACTCCTATAATTCACCCCTCCACTTT. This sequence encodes CASSDRSAYSYNSPLHF.

CDR3 region: CASTNTGQGLSQPQHF. DNA for the CDR3: TGTGCCAGTACTAATACCGGACAGGGGCTAAGTCAGCCCCAGCATTTT. V gene TRBV19 combines with J gene TRBJ1-5; 9 nucleotides line up with TRBD1. V lost 7 bases to trimming and J lost 6 bases; unmatched junction nucleotides: 13. CDR1 and CDR2 (germline): LNHDA, SQIVND (reference sequence). The CDR3 runs to 16 residues.

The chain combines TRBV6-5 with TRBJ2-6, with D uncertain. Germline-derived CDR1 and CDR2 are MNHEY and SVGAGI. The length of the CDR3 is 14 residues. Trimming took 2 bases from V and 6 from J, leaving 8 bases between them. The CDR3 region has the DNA TGTGCCAGCAGTTACGGGCTGTCGGCCAACGTCCTGACTTTC. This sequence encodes CASSYGLSANVLTF.

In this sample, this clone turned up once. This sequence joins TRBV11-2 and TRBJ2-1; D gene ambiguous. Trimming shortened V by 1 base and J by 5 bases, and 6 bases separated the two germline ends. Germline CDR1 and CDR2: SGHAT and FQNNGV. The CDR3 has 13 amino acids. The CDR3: CASSLVVNNEQFF. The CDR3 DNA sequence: TGTGCCAGCAGCTTAGTAGTAAACAATGAGCAGTTCTTC.

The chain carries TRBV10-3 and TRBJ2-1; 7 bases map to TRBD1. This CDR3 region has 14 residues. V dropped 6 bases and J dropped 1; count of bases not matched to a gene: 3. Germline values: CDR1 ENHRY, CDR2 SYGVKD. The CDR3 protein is CAIRGTESYNEQFF. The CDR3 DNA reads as TGTGCCATCAGGGGGACAGAATCCTACAATGAGCAGTTCTTC.

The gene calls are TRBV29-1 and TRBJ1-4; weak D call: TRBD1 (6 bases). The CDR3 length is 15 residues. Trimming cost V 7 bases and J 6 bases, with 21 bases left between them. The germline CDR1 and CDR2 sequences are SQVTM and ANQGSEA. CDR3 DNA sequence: TGCAGCGCCGCCGACTCCAGGGGTGTGGATGAAAAACTGTTTTTT. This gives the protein CSAADSRGVDEKLFF.

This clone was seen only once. DNA for the CDR3: TGTGCACTCGAGAGAGGGGGCGGTGAGACCCAGTACTTC. This sequence encodes CALERGGGETQYF. V gene TRBV30 combines with J gene TRBJ2-5; 7 bases are shared with TRBD1. Germline V lookup: CDR1 GTSNPN, CDR2 SVGIG (reference sequence). The CDR3 contains 13 residues.

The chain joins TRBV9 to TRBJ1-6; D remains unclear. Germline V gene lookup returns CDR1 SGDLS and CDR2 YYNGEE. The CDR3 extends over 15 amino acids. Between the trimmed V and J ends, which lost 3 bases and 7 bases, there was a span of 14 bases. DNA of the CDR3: TGTGCCAGCAGCGCGCAGGAATTCGGCAATTCACCCCTCCACTTT. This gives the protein CASSAQEFGNSPLHF.

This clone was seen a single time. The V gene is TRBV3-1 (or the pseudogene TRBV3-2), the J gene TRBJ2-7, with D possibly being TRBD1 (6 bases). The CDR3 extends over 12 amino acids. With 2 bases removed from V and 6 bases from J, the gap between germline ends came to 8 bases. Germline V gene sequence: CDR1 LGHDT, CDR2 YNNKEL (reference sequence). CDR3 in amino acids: CASSQQGSEQYF. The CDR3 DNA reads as TGTGCCAGCAGCCAACAGGGGAGCGAGCAGTACTTC.

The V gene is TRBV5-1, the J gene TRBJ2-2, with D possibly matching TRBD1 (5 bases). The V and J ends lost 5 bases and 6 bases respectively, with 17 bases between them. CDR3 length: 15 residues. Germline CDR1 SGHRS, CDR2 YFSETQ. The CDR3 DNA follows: TGCGCCAGCAGTAAGCTTGGGGCAGGGCCCGGGGAGCTGTTTTTT. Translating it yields CASSKLGAGPGELFF. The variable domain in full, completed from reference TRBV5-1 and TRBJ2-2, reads KAGVTQTPRYLIKTRGQQVTLSCSPISGHRSVSWYQQTPGQGLQFLFEYFSETQRNKGNFPGRFSGRQFSNSRSEMNVSTLELGDSALYLCASSKLGAGPGELFFGEGSRLTVL.

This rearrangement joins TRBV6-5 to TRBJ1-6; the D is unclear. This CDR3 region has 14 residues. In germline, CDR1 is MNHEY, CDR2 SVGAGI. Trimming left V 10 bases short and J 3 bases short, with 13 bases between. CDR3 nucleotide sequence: TGTGCCACCCAAGTGGGAGACTATAATTCACCCCTCCACTTT. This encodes CATQVGDYNSPLHF.